This entry describes one TCR beta chain. The CDR3 has 15 amino acids. The germline V gene encodes CDR1 MNHEY and CDR2 SVGAGI. This sample is drawn from a study of T cells expressing NK-cell markers. TCRdb reanalyzed the 5' RACE reads and collapses them to one entry per CDR3 protein, without DNA. Its table lists some 500,000 distinct CDR3 sequences. This TCR derives from a woman in her fifties or sixties in good health. Sequenced: blood T cells: a sorted CD56 or NKG2C T cell subset, CD4+ or CD8+ T cells, or bulk PBMC T cells (not recorded which). The chain joins TRBV6-5 to TRBJ2-7; TCRdb reports TRBD2, a call that lacks DNA to check it against. The CDR3 region is CASSFRRDSPYEQYF.